One TCR beta chain is described in this entry. The sample is drawn from a study of blood T cell repertoires in COVID-19. Method: immunoSEQ multiplex PCR; TCRdb's copy keeps in-frame clones and lacks some. The sample lists approximately 300,000 clones; about 90% were seen once. V was shortened by 3 bases and J by 3 bases, with 15 bases between the two germline ends. Per germline, CDR1 MNHNS and CDR2 SASEGT. This CDR3 has 15 residues. This clonotype was sampled from a woman in her twenties or thirties who had recovered from COVID-19. The rearrangement uses TRBV6-1 and TRBJ2-7, with D perhaps matching TRBD2 (5 bases). The specimen sequenced was PBMCs or T cells enriched from blood (not recorded which). CDR3 sequence: CASSETGTVGYEQYF. The CDR3 nucleotides are TGTGCCAGCAGTGAGACGGGAACAGTAGGCTACGAGCAGTACTTC.